Listed below are T cell receptor beta chains from one sample, sequenced in a study of T cell responses to AZD1222 COVID-19 vaccine. Method: immunoSEQ multiplex PCR; TCRdb's copy keeps in-frame clones and lacks some. Seen here are 150,000 to 250,000 clones, 91% observed once, and the top ten hold around 3.7%. The sample consisted of peripheral blood, taken 28 days after the second AZD1222 dose. Receptors were obtained from an adult who received the AZD1222 COVID-19 vaccine. CDR3s include the opening cysteine and the closing phenylalanine or tryptophan. The D gene is left open where the match is weak. Size tells how often a clone was seen (once, few, many) or the class of an expanded clone, and some rows leave it out.

CDR3 protein	CDR3 DNA	clone size	D gene	V gene	J gene
CASSSSAGGNTIYF	TGTGCCAGCAGCTCAAGTGCTGGGGGAAACACCATATATTTT	.	.	TRBV7-9	TRBJ1-3
CASSESPGGQPQHF	TGCGCCAGCAGTGAGTCTCCAGGGGGTCAGCCCCAGCATTTT	.	TRBD1	TRBV10-2	TRBJ1-5
CSAGGPVEAFF	TGCAGTGCTGGGGGGCCAGTTGAAGCTTTCTTT	.	.	TRBV20-1	TRBJ1-1
CASSYGTGATNEKLFF	TGTGCCAGCAGTTACGGCACAGGTGCAACTAATGAAAAACTGTTTTTT	.	.	TRBV6-5	TRBJ1-4
CASSALGTGELFF	TGTGCCAGTAGTGCGCTGGGCACCGGGGAGCTGTTTTTT	.	.	TRBV19	TRBJ2-2
CASSPGGGIYGYTF	TGTGCCAGCAGTCCCGGGGGAGGGATCTATGGCTACACCTTC	once	.	TRBV28	TRBJ1-2
CASSSRAYSGNTIYF	TGTGCCAGCAGCTCTCGGGCCTACTCTGGAAACACCATATATTTT	.	.	TRBV11-3	TRBJ1-3
CASAGQGASAFNEQFF	TGTGCCAGCGCCGGACAGGGGGCCAGTGCTTTTAATGAGCAGTTCTTC	.	TRBD1	TRBV3-1/TRBV3-2	TRBJ2-1
CASSLGQGAHEQYF	TGTGCCAGCAGCTTAGGACAGGGGGCCCACGAGCAGTACTTC	.	TRBD1	TRBV7-2	TRBJ2-7
CASSSISSLRGHSNQPQHF	TGTGCCAGCAGTTCAATTTCATCTCTTCGGGGCCATAGCAATCAGCCCCAGCATTTT	.	.	TRBV28	TRBJ1-5
CASSDLDRATNEKLFF	TGTGCCAGCAGTGACTTAGACAGGGCAACTAATGAAAAACTGTTTTTT	.	TRBD1	TRBV28	TRBJ1-4
CASSFRSDTEKLFF	TGTGCCAGTAGTTTTAGGTCAGATACTGAAAAACTGTTTTTT	.	.	TRBV19	TRBJ1-4
CASTLRDSGSVTGELFF	TGCGCCAGCACCCTAAGGGATAGCGGGAGCGTGACCGGGGAGCTGTTTTTT	.	TRBD2	TRBV4-1	TRBJ2-2
CAWEQGGRQFF	TGTGCCTGGGAACAGGGAGGTCGACAGTTCTTC	.	.	TRBV30	TRBJ2-1
CASSLRGSGNTIYF	TGTGCCAGCAGCTTGCGAGGCTCTGGAAACACCATATATTTT	.	.	TRBV5-5	TRBJ1-3
CASSASSGPTYEQYF	TGTGCCAGCAGCGCCTCTAGCGGGCCCACCTACGAGCAGTACTTC	.	TRBD2	TRBV9	TRBJ2-7
CASSLLTGTSYEQYF	TGTGCCAGCAGCCTTCTAACCGGGACCTCCTACGAGCAGTACTTC	.	.	TRBV3-1/TRBV3-2	TRBJ2-7
CASSTNRDQETQYF	TGTGCCAGCAGTACTAACAGGGACCAAGAGACCCAGTACTTC	.	.	TRBV2	TRBJ2-5
CASSDPTVGRNTIYF	TGTGCCAGCAGTGACCCGACAGTAGGAAGAAACACCATATATTTT	.	.	TRBV2	TRBJ1-3
CATSDPRVGAQASGELFF	TGTGCCACCAGTGATCCCCGGGTCGGGGCCCAGGCGTCCGGGGAGCTGTTTTTT	.	.	TRBV24-1	TRBJ2-2
CASSLLVARSYNEQFF	TGTGCCAGCAGCTTACTGGTGGCTCGCTCCTACAATGAGCAGTTCTTC	.	.	TRBV11-2	TRBJ2-1
CSAPQGTEAFF	TGCAGCGCGCCCCAGGGTACTGAAGCTTTCTTT	.	.	TRBV29-1	TRBJ1-1
CASSGGLVTDTQYF	TGTGCCAGCAGCGGGGGACTAGTGACAGATACGCAGTATTTT	.	TRBD2	TRBV2	TRBJ2-3
CASSRDTGLSGRGEKLFF	TGCGCCAGCAGCCGGGACACTGGATTAAGTGGCAGAGGTGAAAAACTGTTTTTT	few	.	TRBV5-1	TRBJ1-4
CASSMGPGRGYTF	TGTGCCAGTAGTATGGGACCAGGTCGGGGCTACACCTTC	.	.	TRBV19	TRBJ1-2
CAWSADRSYGYTF	TGTGCCTGGAGTGCGGACAGGTCCTATGGCTACACCTTC	.	TRBD1	TRBV30	TRBJ1-2
CASSSPRSTSSYEQYF	TGTGCCAGCAGTTCGCCGAGGTCTACAAGCTCCTACGAGCAGTACTTC	.	.	TRBV6-5	TRBJ2-7
CSANWHDEQYF	TGCAGTGCGAACTGGCACGACGAGCAGTACTTC	.	.	TRBV20-1	TRBJ2-7
CATSVGGTDTQYF	TGTGCCACCTCAGTGGGGGGGACAGATACGCAGTATTTT	.	TRBD2	TRBV24-1	TRBJ2-3
CASSTGTDTIYF	TGTGCCAGCAGTACAGGGACTGACACCATATATTTT	.	.	TRBV6-5	TRBJ1-3
CASSLVRGPRELTDTQYF	TGTGCCAGCAGCTTAGTTCGGGGACCGCGGGAGTTGACAGATACGCAGTATTTT	.	TRBD2	TRBV11-2	TRBJ2-3
CARSTGSGGEKLFF	TGTGCCAGAAGCACTGGGTCGGGGGGTGAAAAACTGTTTTTT	.	.	TRBV5-8	TRBJ1-4
CASSREGLAGVRSYEQYF	TGTGCCAGCAGCCGAGAGGGACTAGCGGGAGTTCGGTCCTACGAGCAGTACTTC	.	TRBD2	TRBV6-6	TRBJ2-7
CASTPGPVGGYTF	TGTGCCAGCACCCCAGGCCCGGTCGGGGGCTACACCTTC	.	.	TRBV28	TRBJ1-2
CASSDLAGGSGTDTQYF	TGTGCCAGCAGCGACCTAGCGGGAGGGTCAGGCACAGATACGCAGTATTTT	.	.	TRBV21-1	TRBJ2-3
CASSDLGEGPSEQFF	TGTGCCAGCAGTGATTTGGGGGAGGGCCCTTCTGAGCAGTTCTTC	few	TRBD2	TRBV6-4	TRBJ2-1
CASSSSDTRTEAFF	TGCGCCAGCAGCTCATCGGACACCCGAACTGAAGCTTTCTTT	once	.	TRBV5-1	TRBJ1-1
CASSLDPSGRIQEQFF	TGCGCCAGCAGCTTGGATCCCAGCGGGAGGATACAGGAGCAGTTCTTC	.	TRBD2	TRBV5-1	TRBJ2-1
CASSLVQGATYEQYF	TGTGCCAGCAGCTTAGTACAGGGGGCCACCTACGAGCAGTACTTC	.	TRBD1	TRBV7-2	TRBJ2-7
CASSPGSISYGYTF	TGTGCCAGCAGTCCGGGATCGATCTCCTATGGCTACACCTTC	.	.	TRBV6-5	TRBJ1-2
CASSPHLTGSGQPQHF	TGTGCCAGCAGTCCCCACCTGACAGGTAGCGGGCAGCCCCAGCATTTT	.	.	TRBV6-2/TRBV6-3	TRBJ1-5
CATSRVGNSGNTIYF	TGTGCCACCAGCAGAGTGGGAAACTCTGGAAACACCATATATTTT	once	.	TRBV15	TRBJ1-3
CASSSDIDEQYF	TGCGCCAGCAGCTCCGATATAGACGAGCAGTACTTC	.	.	TRBV5-1	TRBJ2-7
CASSFGLAGGSYNEQFF	TGTGCCAGTAGTTTCGGACTAGCGGGAGGATCCTACAATGAGCAGTTCTTC	.	TRBD2	TRBV19	TRBJ2-1
CASSQPGGTVLGNTIYF	TGTGCCAGCAGTCAGCCTGGGGGGACAGTGTTGGGAAACACCATATATTTT	.	TRBD1	TRBV6-6	TRBJ1-3
CASSLEVAGQAKNIQYF	TGCGCCAGCAGCTTGGAAGTAGCGGGCCAGGCCAAAAACATTCAGTACTTC	.	TRBD2	TRBV5-1	TRBJ2-4
CASSTSGGTMSIYEQYF	TGTGCCAGTAGTACCTCAGGGGGCACTATGTCTATCTACGAGCAGTACTTC	.	TRBD1	TRBV19	TRBJ2-7
CASSSGDRGSAGYTF	TGCGCCAGCAGCTCGGGGGACAGGGGGTCGGCTGGCTACACCTTC	.	TRBD1	TRBV5-1	TRBJ1-2
CASSRDSPNTEAFF	TGTGCCAGTAGTAGGGACAGCCCGAACACTGAAGCTTTCTTT	.	TRBD1	TRBV19	TRBJ1-1
CASSYNRNTGELFF	TGTGCCAGCAGTTATAACAGGAACACCGGGGAGCTGTTTTTT	.	.	TRBV6-2/TRBV6-3	TRBJ2-2
CAISEVGGTEAFF	TGTGCCATCAGTGAGGTCGGTGGCACTGAAGCTTTCTTT	.	.	TRBV10-3	TRBJ1-1
CASSLSAGTNEQFF	TGTGCCAGCTCACTATCAGCGGGAACCAATGAGCAGTTCTTC	.	TRBD2	TRBV18	TRBJ2-1
CASSDWDSLYEQYF	TGTGCCAGCAGTGATTGGGACAGCCTCTACGAGCAGTACTTC	.	TRBD1	TRBV25-1	TRBJ2-7
CAISDPNQPQHF	TGTGCCATCAGCGACCCCAATCAGCCCCAGCATTTT	.	.	TRBV10-3	TRBJ1-5
CASYNRADTDTQYF	TGTGCCAGTTATAACCGGGCAGACACAGATACGCAGTATTTT	.	.	TRBV21-1	TRBJ2-3
CASSRQGAGQPQHF	TGTGCCAGTAGTCGACAGGGGGCGGGTCAGCCCCAGCATTTT	.	TRBD1	TRBV19	TRBJ1-5
CASSLLPGVPSTDTQYF	TGTGCCAGCAGCTTACTCCCGGGGGTACCTAGCACAGATACGCAGTATTTT	.	.	TRBV7-3	TRBJ2-3
CATSDLRAYEQYF	TGTGCCACCAGTGATCTCCGAGCCTACGAGCAGTACTTC	.	.	TRBV24-1	TRBJ2-7
CSVEEGGGTEAFF	TGCAGCGTTGAAGAAGGGGGAGGGACTGAAGCTTTCTTT	.	.	TRBV29-1	TRBJ1-1
CASSSPSGRKEQFF	TGTGCCAGCAGCTCCCCTAGCGGGAGAAAGGAGCAGTTCTTC	.	TRBD2	TRBV5-4	TRBJ2-1